This T cell receptor (beta chain) derives from a study of quantifying T cell responses using KT2 cells (TCRdb year 2017). Broadly, across the study: RNA was DNase-treated and reverse transcribed with TCR alpha and beta constant-region primers, mostly using SuperScript III. The efficiency of the T4 ligation step under optimum conditions was estimated to be above 9%. To prevent over-amplification, PCR2 was performed as a SYBR Green qPCR and halted at a predetermined fluorescence threshold. Results and caveats for the whole study, not just this receptor: The numbers of KT2 alpha and beta sequences increased linearly with the number of input KT2 cells across several orders of magnitude. At very high KT2 spike-in numbers, detection of KT2 sequences reached saturation. KT2 sequences were detected down to the lowest spike-in tested, about one KT2 cell per 100,000 PBMC. The study did not include a side-by-side comparison of this pipeline with other TCR sequencing techniques.

Known numbers of KT2, a T cell clone whose TCR had been sequenced previously, were spiked into unfractionated PBMC to test the sensitivity and accuracy of the pipeline. KT2 cells were mixed with a fixed number of PBMC to create a range of KT2-to-PBMC ratios. This clonotype has ten or more counts. Its antigen is currently not known. No per-base quality is available; no much larger clone lies one base away. The CDR3 numbers 12 residues from cysteine through phenylalanine. Only the CDR3 region is kept as DNA, spanning 36 bases read in frame from base 1. A distance of 10 bases separates the germline ends of V and J, which lose 5 bases and 5 bases respectively. CDR1 is given as SGHAT and CDR2 as FQNNGV, both from the germline V gene. Library preparation used UMI-ligation and nested PCR. T4 RNA ligase 1 was used to ligate a single-stranded oligonucleotide containing the Illumina SP2 sequence and a UMI to the 3' end of the cDNA. PCR1 ran approximately 4 cycles (98°C 15 s, 69°C 30 s, 72°C 40 s); the beta primer was an equimolar mix of RC1.1 and RC1.2 covering TRBC1 and TRBC2. From PCR2 onward, TCR alpha and beta chains were processed separately, and sample indices and Illumina adaptors were added. The UMI, placed after an 8-base spacer, consisted of 12 random nucleotides arranged as two hexamers with a spacer between them. Libraries were sequenced on an Illumina MiSeq with v2 2x251 paired-end chemistry, typically 12 samples per run. To increase diversity, 5-7% PhiX DNA was added to each sequencing library. On the study's bioinformatics: Raw reads were converted to FASTQ with bcl2fastq and demultiplexed by dual indices using Demultiplexor. V and J genes were assigned by Decombinator through tag matching, with a single base-pair mismatch being allowed. Collapsinator used UMIs to correct both sequencing errors and frequency errors arising from PCR heterogeneity. CDR3Translator converted Decombinator identifiers into nucleotide sequence, translated that sequence into amino acids, and extracted CDR3 based on C- and N-terminal motifs. Each distinct KT2 TCR was counted as a cluster of KT2 sequences sharing one unique molecular identifier. TCRdb reanalyzed the raw reads on its own, using fastp at Q25 for trimming and MiXCR for clone calling, and kept in-frame beta chains. CDR3 protein duplicates are merged, each entry listing the most common genes and DNA. The V and J calls were not made by the authors but by TCRdb's processing. This sample has around 44,000 distinct CDR3 sequences in its table, and about a sixth of those were observed once. The top ten clones comprise 43% of the sample.

The chain joins TRBV11-2 to TRBJ2-7, with a weak D call of TRBD2 (5 bases match). The receptor was isolated from a human donor. Input material: PBMCs spiked with cells of the T cell clone KT2. The CDR3 sequence is CASSGDYDEQYF. At the DNA level, the sequence is TGTGCCAGCAGCGGTGACTACGACGAGCAGTACTTC. Joined to the reference TRBV11-2 and TRBJ2-7 proteins, this CDR3 gives the full variable domain: EAGVAQSPRYKIIEKRQSVAFWCNPISGHATLYWYQQILGQGPKLLIQFQNNGVVDDSQLPKDRFSAERLKGVDSTLKIQPAKLEDSAVYLCASSGDYDEQYFGPGTRLTVT.